The 15 T cell receptor beta chains below come from one sample, sequenced in a study of beta chain features in type 1 diabetes. Every bit of the isolated RNA underwent reverse transcription, so sequencing read expressed TCRB transcripts. Assay: immunoSEQ multiplex PCR; the TCRdb copy retains only in-frame clones and omits some. The sample comprises about 410,000 clones, about 15% of which are singletons, and approximately 0.038% rests with the top ten. Source material: naive CD4+ T cells from blood. Receptors originate from a man aged 30 to 45 in good health.

This clone was detected only a few times. The rearrangement joins TRBV7-2 to TRBJ1-5; the D gene is possibly TRBD1 (6 bases). Deletions cut 1 base from V and 2 bases from J, with 9 bases between. The CDR3 runs 15 residues. Germline V gives CDR1 SGHTA, CDR2 FQGNSA. CDR3 sequence reads: CASSLGAGGNQPQHF. The CDR3 DNA reads as TGTGCCAGCAGCTTAGGGGCAGGGGGCAATCAGCCCCAGCATTTT.

The chain links TRBV2 to TRBJ2-6; the D gene is possibly TRBD1 (6 bases). CDR3 size: 17 residues. Germline CDR1 and CDR2: SNHLY and FYNNEI. V dropped 7 bases and J dropped 0 bases, with 16 bases sitting between them. The CDR3 spells CASKTAGQSSGANVLTF. CDR3 nucleotides: TGTGCCAGCAAAACCGCCGGACAGTCCTCTGGGGCCAACGTCCTGACTTTC.

This sequence joins TRBV7-8 and TRBJ1-2; D unresolved. This CDR3 has 16 residues. The V and J ends lost 5 bases and 2 bases respectively, with 18 bases between them. Germline V gene lookup returns CDR1 SGHVS and CDR2 FQNEAQ. The CDR3: CASSPDQVGSNYGYTF. The CDR3 DNA follows: TGTGCCAGCAGCCCCGATCAAGTGGGCTCCAACTATGGCTACACCTTC. The whole variable domain, remainder taken from reference TRBV7-8 and TRBJ1-2, is GAGVSQSPRYKVAKRGQDVALRCDPISGHVSLFWYQQALGQGPEFLTYFQNEAQLDKSGLPSDRFFAERPEGSVSTLKIQRTQQEDSAVYLCASSPDQVGSNYGYTFGSGTRLTVV.

The CDR3 DNA follows: TGTGCCAGCAGCTTATTGAGTCTATCCCTAGCCAAAAACATTCAGTACTTC. It yields the protein CASSLLSLSLAKNIQYF. V is TRBV7-9 and J is TRBJ2-4; D is unresolved. V gave up 2 bases and J gave up 0 bases, with 14 bases separating them. This CDR3 region has 17 residues. From germline, CDR1 is SEHNR and CDR2 FQNEAQ (reference sequence).

The rearrangement joins TRBV7-2 to TRBJ2-2; either TRBD1 or TRBD2 may supply D (5 bases each). The germline gives CDR1 SGHTA, CDR2 FQGNSA. There are 14 residues in the CDR3. Trimming left V 5 bases short and J 4 bases short, with 11 bases between. CDR3 bases: TGTGCCAGCAGCCCGGGACGTGTCACCGGGGAGCTGTTTTTT. This sequence encodes CASSPGRVTGELFF.

There are a few counts of this clone. This chain links TRBV27 with TRBJ2-3; the match to TRBD1 covers 8 bases. CDR1 MNHEY and CDR2 SMNVEV come from the germline V gene (reference sequence). There are 14 residues in the CDR3. The J segment lost 6 bases and the V segment lost 2 bases, leaving 4 bases of the junction unmatched. The CDR3 region is CASSLGRGHDTQYF. The DNA for the CDR3 is TGTGCCAGCAGTTTAGGCAGGGGGCATGATACGCAGTATTTT.

This clone was seen a few times. V gene TRBV5-1 combines with J gene TRBJ2-7; the D is unclear. Germline V gives CDR1 SGHRS, CDR2 YFSETQ. The CDR3 runs to 12 residues. V lost 5 bases, J lost 6 bases, and 12 bases lay in between. The CDR3 DNA reads TGCGCCAGCAGAGAGGAATTGGGCGAGCAGTACTTC. Its protein is CASREELGEQYF.

This rearrangement joins TRBV7-2 to TRBJ2-3; D may be TRBD2 (5 bases). CDR1 is SGHTA, CDR2 FQGNSA, per germline. Trimming pared 3 bases from V and 4 bases from J, leaving 20 bases between. The CDR3 is 17 amino acids. CDR3 sequence: CASSFPSLLRVSDTQYF. CDR3 bases: TGTGCCAGCAGCTTCCCAAGTCTTTTGCGGGTCTCAGATACGCAGTATTTT.

This clone was picked up a small number of times. The CDR3 DNA is TGTGCCAGCAGCTTAGAGAGCGCTGACGGGAGGGCCACGAATGAGCAGTTCTTC. This translates into CASSLESADGRATNEQFF. J is TRBJ2-1 and V is TRBV7-9; TRBD2 matches 8 bases. With 1 base clipped from V and 7 bases from J, the junction kept 15 bases outside the gene matches. Germline V gives CDR1 SEHNR, CDR2 FQNEAQ (reference sequence). This CDR3 is 18 amino acids long.

The chain joins TRBV30 to TRBJ2-3; unclear D gene. The CDR3 is 14 residues long. CDR1 is GTSNPN and CDR2 is SVGIG in the germline V gene (reference sequence). V shed 1 base and J shed 2 bases, with 10 bases lying between them. The CDR3 sequence is CAWSGFGHTDTQYF. The CDR3 region has the DNA TGTGCCTGGAGTGGGTTCGGGCACACAGATACGCAGTATTTT.

The sample holds a few counts of this clone. The chain couples TRBV27 to TRBJ2-7; D could derive from TRBD1 or TRBD2 (6 bases each). CDR1 and CDR2 from the germline V gene are MNHEY and SMNVEV (reference sequence). The CDR3 is 14 residues long. V was clipped by 6 bases and J by 0 bases, with 12 bases between them. The CDR3 DNA reads TGTGCCAGCAGCCTGGGGGGCCCCTCCTACGAGCAGTACTTC. Translating gives CASSLGGPSYEQYF.

In its sample, this clone was seen a few times. CDR3 sequence: CASSTTAINQGWETQYF. The CDR3 DNA reads as TGTGCCAGCAGCACAACAGCCATCAACCAGGGGTGGGAGACCCAGTACTTC. This chain uses TRBV21-1 with TRBJ2-5; the D call TRBD1 from the table was never checked on the DNA. TRBV21-1 is a pseudogene segment. This CDR3 region has 17 residues.

The chain links TRBV4-2 to TRBJ2-1; D is ambiguous. V dropped 0 bases and J dropped 4 bases, with 10 bases sitting between them. The germline CDR1 and CDR2 sequences are LGHNA and YNFKEQ. There are 15 residues in the CDR3. CDR3 DNA sequence: TGTGCCAGCAGCCAAGATAGGGCCTCGTACAATGAGCAGTTCTTC. Amino acids: CASSQDRASYNEQFF.

This clone showed up many times. The CDR3, as DNA: TGTGCCAGCAACAAGGGGATGGAGGGGACCCAGTACTTC. Translated: CASNKGMEGTQYF. The chain combines TRBV9 with TRBJ2-5; D is perhaps TRBD2 (6 bases). The CDR3 extends over 13 amino acids. In germline, CDR1 is SGDLS, CDR2 YYNGEE. V was pared by 6 bases and J by 7 bases, with 16 bases between.

This clone was seen more than once but under ten times. V usage is TRBV7-2 and J usage is TRBJ1-2; the match to TRBD1 covers 9 bases. The germline CDR1 and CDR2 sequences are SGHTA and FQGNSA. Trimming at V came to 6 bases and at J to 8 bases, leaving 13 bases not matched to a gene. This CDR3 has 15 amino acids. The CDR3 nucleotides read TGTGCCAGCAGAAAGCTTAGGACAGGGGCAGGAGGCTACACCTTC. The encoded protein is CASRKLRTGAGGYTF.